These 16 T cell receptor beta chains were all obtained from the same sample, sequenced in a study of cytomegalovirus exposure and HLA in healthy donors (dated by TCRdb to about 2017). Preparation of the library involved the immunoSEQ multiplex PCR assay. The multiplex PCR relied on a mix of 60 forward primers for TCR Vbeta segments and 13 reverse primers for TCR Jbeta segments. Held by TCRdb, this immuneACCESS table contains in-frame sequences only and omits some clones. Under half of the omission traces to an unresolved V gene where checked; the cause of the rest is unknown. The sample includes about 130,000 clones, with just over 70% observed a single time. Clones ranked in the top ten supply 2.6% of the sample. Input material: PBMCs. These receptors came from a woman in her sixties or seventies in good health and CMV-seropositive.

J is TRBJ1-5 and V is TRBV7-9; 9 positions agree with TRBD1. After removal of 1 base from V and 8 bases from J, the junction contained 3 bases not matched to a gene. The germline gives CDR1 SEHNR, CDR2 FQNEAQ (reference sequence). The CDR3 extends over 14 amino acids. The CDR3 here is CASSLGGDREPQHF. CDR3 in DNA: TGTGCCAGCAGCTTAGGCGGGGACAGGGAGCCCCAGCATTTT.

In its sample, this clone was seen once. The chain has TRBV5-1 and TRBJ2-1; the match to TRBD2 covers 12 bases. CDR1 and CDR2 from the germline V gene are SGHRS and YFSETQ. V lost 4 bases, J lost 4 bases, and 3 bases stayed unmatched. CDR3 length equals 15 residues. The CDR3 spells CASSPSGGVYNEQFF. CDR3 DNA sequence: TGCGCCAGCAGCCCTAGCGGGGGGGTTTACAATGAGCAGTTCTTC.

V is TRBV9 and J is TRBJ2-1; 10 nucleotides match TRBD2. CDR3 length: 16 amino acids. Looked up from germline, CDR1 is SGDLS and CDR2 is YYNGEE. V lost 3 bases and J lost 3; bases outside the gene matches: 6. The CDR3 is CASSALAGGHYNEQFF. DNA of the CDR3: TGTGCCAGCAGCGCCTTAGCGGGGGGCCACTACAATGAGCAGTTCTTC.

This chain connects TRBV11-3 to TRBJ2-2; 11 nucleotides match TRBD2. CDR1 is SGHNT and CDR2 is YENEEA in the germline V gene. The CDR3 totals 15 residues. With 5 bases clipped from V and 7 bases from J, the junction kept 6 bases outside the gene matches. CDR3 sequence reads: CASSPRLAGLGELFF. The CDR3, as DNA: TGTGCCAGCAGCCCCCGACTAGCGGGGCTCGGGGAGCTGTTTTTT. Looking up the rest from reference TRBV11-3 and TRBJ2-2 gives the full variable domain: EAGVVQSPRYKIIEKKQPVAFWCNPISGHNTLYWYLQNLGQGPELLIRYENEEAVDDSQLPKDRFSAERLKGVDSTLKIQPAELGDSAVYLCASSPRLAGLGELFFGEGSRLTVL.

This chain links TRBV5-6 with TRBJ1-1; D may be TRBD1 (5 bases). The CDR3 loop spans 13 amino acids. Germline V gene sequence: CDR1 SGHDT, CDR2 YYEEEE. Trimming took 0 bases from V and 5 from J, leaving 8 bases between them. CDR3 sequence reads: CASSLGSGTEAFF. The CDR3 DNA reads TGTGCCAGCAGCTTGGGATCAGGGACTGAAGCTTTCTTT.

The chain links TRBV11-2 to TRBJ2-3, with TRBD2 identical over 12 bases. V dropped 6 bases and J dropped 1; count of bases not matched to a gene: 2. Germline V gives CDR1 SGHAT, CDR2 FQNNGV. The CDR3 length is 15 residues. The CDR3 sequence: CASRLAGGGTDTQYF. Here the CDR3 DNA reads TGTGCCAGCAGACTAGCGGGGGGAGGCACAGATACGCAGTATTTT.

The rearrangement links TRBV6-1 to TRBJ2-3, with 9 positions matching TRBD2. Germline assignment: CDR1 MNHNS and CDR2 SASEGT. CDR3 length: 16 residues. The junction had 10 bases not matched to a gene; V was cut back by 4 bases and J by 5 bases. CDR3 sequence (DNA): TGTGCCAGCAGTGCCCGAGCGGGGGGCCCGGGAGATACGCAGTATTTT. Translated, it gives CASSARAGGPGDTQYF.

This chain joins TRBV18 and TRBJ1-1; weak D call: TRBD1 (6 bases). The germline V gene encodes CDR1 KGHSH and CDR2 LQKENI. V was cut by 1 base and J by 5 bases, with 17 bases left in between. This CDR3 is 16 amino acids long. The CDR3 nucleotides read TGTGCCAGCTCACCACAGGCTGCAGGGGTCGGGACTGAAGCTTTCTTT. It specifies CASSPQAAGVGTEAFF.

This rearrangement joins TRBV5-1 to TRBJ2-3, with D possibly TRBD1 on 6 matching bases. Germline V gene lookup returns CDR1 SGHRS and CDR2 YFSETQ. Trimming shortened V by 0 bases and J by 0 bases, and 8 bases separated the two germline ends. The CDR3 loop spans 15 amino acids. CDR3 nucleotides: TGCGCCAGCAGCTTGGGGGGGCTCAGCACAGATACGCAGTATTTT. The encoded protein is CASSLGGLSTDTQYF. The variable domain in full, with the rest retrieved from reference TRBV5-1 and TRBJ2-3, is KAGVTQTPRYLIKTRGQQVTLSCSPISGHRSVSWYQQTPGQGLQFLFEYFSETQRNKGNFPGRFSGRQFSNSRSEMNVSTLELGDSALYLCASSLGGLSTDTQYFGPGTRLTVL.

This clone was seen only a few times. The J gene is TRBJ1-5, the V gene TRBV2; TRBD1 is a possible D gene (5 bases). The CDR3 length is 14 residues. Trimming removed 5 bases at V and 3 bases at J, with 11 bases between. Germline V gene sequence: CDR1 SNHLY, CDR2 FYNNEI. CDR3 protein: CASSPQTVNQPQHF. As DNA, the CDR3 is TGTGCCAGCAGTCCTCAGACAGTCAATCAGCCCCAGCATTTT.

The V and J genes are TRBV29-1 and TRBJ2-5, with 9 bases fitting TRBD1. V dropped 4 bases and J dropped 2; count of bases not matched to a gene: 5. Germline-derived CDR1 and CDR2 are SQVTM and ANQGSEA. This CDR3 has 14 amino acids. In nucleotides, the CDR3 is TGCAGCGTTGTCTGGGACAGGGCTCAAGAGACCCAGTACTTC. Its protein product is CSVVWDRAQETQYF.

The chain combines TRBV5-6 with TRBJ1-6; no clear D. The CDR3 runs 13 residues. Looked up from germline, CDR1 is SGHDT and CDR2 is YYEEEE. Trimming stripped 5 bases from V and 6 bases from J, with 9 bases between. CDR3 sequence: CASRKAGNSPLHF. CDR3 sequence (DNA): TGTGCCAGCAGGAAAGCCGGTAATTCACCCCTCCACTTT.

The chain uses TRBV9 and TRBJ1-1; no reliable D call. V lost 10 bases and J 4 bases, leaving 8 bases between the germline ends. The CDR3 loop spans 10 amino acids. The V gene's germline CDR1 is SGDLS and CDR2 YYNGEE. DNA of the CDR3: TGTGCCCGCGGAGGCACTGAAGCTTTCTTT. The encoded protein is CARGGTEAFF.

This clone was counted between two and nine times. CDR3 protein: CSVGGTGYYGYTF. The DNA for the CDR3 is TGCAGCGTCGGTGGGACAGGGTACTATGGCTACACCTTC. The genes are TRBV29-1 and TRBJ1-2, with 9 bases matching TRBD1. This CDR3 contains 13 residues. With V trimmed by 6 bases and J by 3 bases, 5 bases remained unmatched. Germline assignment: CDR1 SQVTM and CDR2 ANQGSEA.

CDR3 DNA sequence: TGTGCCAGCAGCTCGACAGGGGGGCAGTTCTTC. Residues: CASSSTGGQFF. The chain carries TRBV7-9 and TRBJ2-1, with 9 positions matching TRBD1. This CDR3 comprises 11 residues. Losses at the gene ends were 4 bases for V and 12 bases for J; bases not matched to a gene: 1. Per the germline V gene, CDR1 is SEHNR and CDR2 is FQNEAQ (reference sequence).

The J gene is TRBJ1-1, the V gene TRBV5-4; TRBD1 agrees at 7 bases. CDR1 is SGHNT and CDR2 is YYREEE in the germline V gene (reference sequence). This CDR3 has 14 residues. J gave up 1 base and V 3 bases, and 3 bases lay outside the gene matches. CDR3 DNA sequence: TGTGCCAGCAGCTCGGACAGGTCGAACACTGAAGCTTTCTTT. This codes for CASSSDRSNTEAFF.